The 12 T cell receptor beta chains in this list originate from one sample, sequenced in a study of blood T cell repertoires in COVID-19. Repertoires were generated with immunoSEQ multiplex PCR, while TCRdb's copy carries only in-frame clones and drops some. Among around 300,000 clones listed, around nine tenths were seen once. Sequencing used PBMCs or T cells enriched from blood (not recorded which). The source is a woman aged 40 to 55 who had recovered from COVID-19.

The rearrangement joins TRBV28 to TRBJ1-5, with TRBD1 matching over 9 bases. The junction had 5 bases not matched to a gene; V was cut back by 6 bases and J by 5 bases. The CDR3 runs 14 residues. Germline CDR1 and CDR2: MDHEN and SYDVKM. CDR3 in DNA: TGTGCCAGCAGGGAAGGGACAGGGTATCAGCCCCAGCATTTT. Its translation is CASREGTGYQPQHF. Full variable domain (rest looked up from reference TRBV28 and TRBJ1-5): DVKVTQSSRYLVKRTGEKVFLECVQDMDHENMFWYRQDPGLGLRLIYFSYDVKMKEKGDIPEGYSVSREKKERFSLILESASTNQTSMYLCASREGTGYQPQHFGDGTRLSIL.

This rearrangement joins TRBV7-3 to TRBJ2-1; D remains unclear. V was trimmed by 2 bases and J by 4 bases, leaving 15 bases between them. The CDR3 covers 16 residues. Germline loops: CDR1 SGHTA, CDR2 FQGTGA. The CDR3 DNA sequence: TGTGCCAGCAGCTTATTTTCGCAGGCAATTTACAATGAGCAGTTCTTC. Residues: CASSLFSQAIYNEQFF.

The J gene is TRBJ2-1, the V gene TRBV13, with D possibly matching TRBD2 (6 bases). Per germline, CDR1 PRHDT and CDR2 FYEKMQ (reference sequence). This CDR3 is built from 17 residues. Trimming took 4 bases from V and 0 from J, leaving 16 bases between them. The CDR3 region has the DNA TGTGCCAGCAGCTCACATGTCCCGGAGGGCTCCTACAATGAGCAGTTCTTC. Translation gives CASSSHVPEGSYNEQFF. Together with reference TRBV13 and TRBJ2-1, the CDR3 gives the full variable domain: AAGVIQSPRHLIKEKRETATLKCYPIPRHDTVYWYQQGPGQDPQFLISFYEKMQSDKGSIPDRFSAQQFSDYHSELNMSSLELGDSALYFCASSSHVPEGSYNEQFFGPGTRLTVL.

The CDR3 here is CASSMTSPSGTQYF. In DNA, the CDR3 is TGTGCCAGCAGTATGACTAGCCCCTCTGGTACGCAGTATTTT. The gene calls are TRBV28 and TRBJ2-3; 7 nucleotides match TRBD2. The V and J ends lost 5 bases and 8 bases, in that order; junction bases with no gene match: 10. Germline V gene data show CDR1 as MDHEN and CDR2 as SYDVKM. The CDR3 runs to 14 residues.

In this sample, this clone turned up a few times. The CDR3 reads CASQGRGETQYF. CDR3 DNA: TGTGCCAGCCAGGGCAGGGGGGAGACCCAGTACTTC. The chain links TRBV19 to TRBJ2-5, with 7 bases fitting TRBD1. V shed 9 bases, J shed 5 bases, and the junction held 6 bases outside the gene matches. This CDR3 contains 12 residues. Germline lookup yields CDR1 LNHDA and CDR2 SQIVND (reference sequence).

The chain recombines TRBV5-4 with TRBJ2-1; 15 bases fit TRBD2. The V segment lost 2 bases and the J segment 8 bases; nucleotides outside the gene matches: 8. The CDR3 covers 17 residues. CDR1 SGHNT and CDR2 YYREEE come from the germline V gene (reference sequence). The CDR3 is CASSLWTSGRDNDEQFF. As DNA, the CDR3 is TGTGCCAGCAGCTTATGGACTAGCGGGAGGGATAACGATGAGCAGTTCTTC.

The genes are TRBV11-2 and TRBJ2-1; 7 nucleotides match TRBD2. This CDR3 contains 13 residues. V shed 5 bases, J shed 8 bases, and the junction held 6 bases outside the gene matches. Germline-derived CDR1 and CDR2 are SGHAT and FQNNGV. CDR3 sequence reads: CASSPTSPHEQFF. Here the CDR3 DNA reads TGTGCCAGCAGCCCGACTAGCCCCCATGAGCAGTTCTTC.

The chain recombines TRBV5-4 with TRBJ2-7; maybe TRBD2 (5 bases). The V gene's germline CDR1 is SGHNT and CDR2 YYREEE (reference sequence). The length of the CDR3 is 15 residues. Trimming took 0 bases from V and 0 from J, leaving 10 bases between them. The CDR3 protein is CASSLGGPSSYEQYF. CDR3 nucleotide sequence: TGTGCCAGCAGCTTGGGAGGGCCGAGCTCCTACGAGCAGTACTTC.

The chain uses TRBV20-1 and TRBJ1-1; D uncertain. Per germline, CDR1 DFQATT and CDR2 SNEGSKA (reference sequence). There are 13 residues in the CDR3. V lost 3 bases, J lost 1 base, and 9 bases lay in between. In DNA form, the CDR3 reads TGCAGTGCTAGTCCCTCGTGGAACACTGAAGCTTTCTTT. Translating gives CSASPSWNTEAFF.

There are a few counts of this clone. The chain couples TRBV24-1 to TRBJ1-5, with a possible D match to TRBD1 (6 bases). Per germline, CDR1 KGHDR and CDR2 SFDVKD. This CDR3 is built from 17 residues. With 5 bases removed from V and 0 bases from J, the gap between germline ends came to 16 bases. DNA of the CDR3: TGTGCCACCAGTGTCTTCGACAGGCCCCTTAGCAATCAGCCCCAGCATTTT. As protein: CATSVFDRPLSNQPQHF.

CDR3 sequence reads: CASSGTSGAHEQFF. CDR3 DNA: TGCGCCAGCAGCGGGACTAGCGGAGCCCATGAGCAGTTCTTC. J is TRBJ2-1 and V is TRBV10-1; TRBD2 matches 11 bases. The junction had 6 bases not matched to a gene; V was cut back by 6 bases and J by 8 bases. There are 14 residues in the CDR3. Germline lookup yields CDR1 WNHNN and CDR2 SYGVQD (reference sequence).

This clone occurred once. V and J are TRBV24-1 and TRBJ2-1; D uncertain. Germline CDR1 and CDR2: KGHDR and SFDVKD. This CDR3 is built from 15 residues. Between the trimmed V and J ends, which lost 4 bases and 6 bases, there was a span of 15 bases. The CDR3 coding sequence is TGTGCCACCAGTGACCTCGAGGATGGTCTCAATGAGCAGTTCTTC. Its protein is CATSDLEDGLNEQFF.